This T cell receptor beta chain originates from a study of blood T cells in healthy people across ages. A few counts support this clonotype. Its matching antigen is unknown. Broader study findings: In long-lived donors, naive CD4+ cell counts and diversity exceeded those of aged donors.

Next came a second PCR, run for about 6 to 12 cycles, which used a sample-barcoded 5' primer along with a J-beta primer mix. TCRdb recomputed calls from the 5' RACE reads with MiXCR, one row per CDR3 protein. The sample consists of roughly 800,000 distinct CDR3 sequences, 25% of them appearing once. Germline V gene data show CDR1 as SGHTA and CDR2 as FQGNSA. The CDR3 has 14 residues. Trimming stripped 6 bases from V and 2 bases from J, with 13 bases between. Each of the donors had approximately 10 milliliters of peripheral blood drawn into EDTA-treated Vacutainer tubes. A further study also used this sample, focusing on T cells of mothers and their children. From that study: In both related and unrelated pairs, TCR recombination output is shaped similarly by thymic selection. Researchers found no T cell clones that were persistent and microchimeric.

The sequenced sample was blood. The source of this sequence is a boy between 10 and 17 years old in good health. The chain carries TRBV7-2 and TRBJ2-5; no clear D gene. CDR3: CASSQATVQETQYF. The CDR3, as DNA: TGTGCCAGCAGTCAAGCGACGGTACAAGAGACCCAGTACTTC.